This T cell receptor beta chain emerged from a study of T cells in localized non-small cell lung cancer. This clone was counted only a few times. Sequencing was performed with immunoSEQ multiplex PCR; in TCRdb, only in-frame clones are kept and a portion is missing. The data show around 23,000 clones, about nine tenths seen once. Trimming cost V 4 bases and J 6 bases; bases outside gene matches: 3. The CDR3 extends over 13 amino acids. Per the germline V gene, CDR1 is SGHNT and CDR2 is YYREEE (reference sequence). The chain links TRBV5-4 to TRBJ1-4; 7 bases fit TRBD1. Sequences were derived from peripheral blood, sampled before any cancer treatment. This TCR derives from a woman aged 35 to 75 with stage I lung adenocarcinoma. Written as DNA, the CDR3 is TGTGCCAGCAGCATAGGGACAGATGAAAAACTGTTTTTT. As protein: CASSIGTDEKLFF. Full variable domain (rest looked up from reference TRBV5-4 and TRBJ1-4): ETGVTQSPTHLIKTRGQQVTLRCSSQSGHNTVSWYQQALGQGPQFIFQYYREEENGRGNFPPRFSGLQFPNYSSELNVNALELDDSALYLCASSIGTDEKLFFGSGTQLSVL.